This T cell receptor (beta chain) originates from a study of identical twins. This clonotype was found a few times. V lost 5 bases and J lost 12, with 17 bases in between. The CDR3 length is 13 residues. The germline gives CDR1 SEHNR, CDR2 FQNEAQ (reference sequence). TCRdb re-called the 5' RACE reads through MiXCR, storing one row per CDR3 protein. The table shows fewer than 900,000 distinct CDR3 sequences, with 15% to 20% occurring only once. These same data were also listed under a study on T cells expressing NK-cell markers.

The sequence derives from a young woman in good health. The source material was PBMCs. The chain carries TRBV7-9 and TRBJ2-1; unclear D gene. The CDR3 sequence is CASSPRLRPGQFF. The DNA of the CDR3 is TGTGCCAGCAGCCCCCGTCTCCGTCCCGGGCAGTTCTTC.